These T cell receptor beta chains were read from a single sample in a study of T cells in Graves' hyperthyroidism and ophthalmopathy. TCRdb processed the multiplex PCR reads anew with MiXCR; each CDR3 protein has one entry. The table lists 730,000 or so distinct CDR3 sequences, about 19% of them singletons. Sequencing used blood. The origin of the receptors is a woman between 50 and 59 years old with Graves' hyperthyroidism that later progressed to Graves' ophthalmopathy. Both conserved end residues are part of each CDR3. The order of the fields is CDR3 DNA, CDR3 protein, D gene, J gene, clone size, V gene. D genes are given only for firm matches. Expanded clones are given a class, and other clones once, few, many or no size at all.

CDR3 DNA: TGTGCCAGTAGTGGGGACGTGGGCTATAGCAATCAGCCCCAGCATTTT; CDR3 protein: CASSGDVGYSNQPQHF; D gene: -; J gene: TRBJ1-5; clone size: -; V gene: TRBV19
CDR3 DNA: TGTGCCAGCAGTGATTGGTCGGCAACTAATGAAAAACTGTTTTTT; CDR3 protein: CASSDWSATNEKLFF; D gene: -; J gene: TRBJ1-4; clone size: -; V gene: TRBV2
CDR3 DNA: TGTGCCAGTAGGACAGTCTATGGCTACACCTTC; CDR3 protein: CASRTVYGYTF; D gene: -; J gene: TRBJ1-2; clone size: few; V gene: TRBV19
CDR3 DNA: TGTGCCAGCAGTGCGGGACAGGGGCCGGGTGAAAAACTGTTTTTT; CDR3 protein: CASSAGQGPGEKLFF; D gene: TRBD1; J gene: TRBJ1-4; clone size: -; V gene: TRBV27
CDR3 DNA: TGTGCCAGCAGCCCATCGGGACTAGCGCTCGGGGAGCTGTTTTTT; CDR3 protein: CASSPSGLALGELFF; D gene: TRBD2; J gene: TRBJ2-2; clone size: few; V gene: TRBV6-1
CDR3 DNA: TGCGCCAGCTTCCCCACAGGGGGCGAGGATCATGGCTACACCTTC; CDR3 protein: CASFPTGGEDHGYTF; D gene: TRBD1; J gene: TRBJ1-2; clone size: few; V gene: TRBV10-2
CDR3 DNA: TGCGCCAGCAGCTTGTCGGGCAGCGAGGGAGAAAAACTGTTTTTT; CDR3 protein: CASSLSGSEGEKLFF; D gene: -; J gene: TRBJ1-4; clone size: few; V gene: TRBV5-1
CDR3 DNA: TGTGCCAGCAGCTTTGAACGGCTGGGAAGCACTGAAGCTTTCTTT; CDR3 protein: CASSFERLGSTEAFF; D gene: -; J gene: TRBJ1-1; clone size: few; V gene: TRBV5-5
CDR3 DNA: TGTGCCAGCAGCCCCCCTGGGACAGGTTCCGAGACCCAGTACTTC; CDR3 protein: CASSPPGTGSETQYF; D gene: TRBD1; J gene: TRBJ2-5; clone size: many; V gene: TRBV11-2
CDR3 DNA: TGTGCCAGTTACCGGGACAGCGACACCTACACCTTC; CDR3 protein: CASYRDSDTYTF; D gene: TRBD1; J gene: TRBJ1-2; clone size: few; V gene: TRBV6-2/TRBV6-3
CDR3 DNA: TGCAGCGTTCGGGCAGCCTATGGCTACACCTTC; CDR3 protein: CSVRAAYGYTF; D gene: -; J gene: TRBJ1-2; clone size: -; V gene: TRBV29-1
CDR3 DNA: TGTGCCAGCAGCCCAACTTACCGCCAGGCTACGCAGTATTTT; CDR3 protein: CASSPTYRQATQYF; D gene: -; J gene: TRBJ2-3; clone size: few; V gene: TRBV12-3/TRBV12-4
CDR3 DNA: TGTGCCAGCAGTCAGCAGACAGGGGGGAATGAAAAACTGTTTTTT; CDR3 protein: CASSQQTGGNEKLFF; D gene: TRBD1; J gene: TRBJ1-4; clone size: few; V gene: TRBV2
CDR3 DNA: TGCAGTGCTAGAGATCTCAGAAGCTGGGAGCTGTTTTTT; CDR3 protein: CSARDLRSWELFF; D gene: -; J gene: TRBJ2-2; clone size: few; V gene: TRBV20-1
CDR3 DNA: TGCAGTGCTATTTCATACGGACAGGGTAGACCCTTC; CDR3 protein: CSAISYGQGRPF; D gene: TRBD1; J gene: TRBJ1-2; clone size: -; V gene: TRBV20-1
CDR3 DNA: TGCAGCGTTGAGAACACCGGGGAGCTGTTTTTT; CDR3 protein: CSVENTGELFF; D gene: -; J gene: TRBJ2-2; clone size: -; V gene: TRBV29-1
CDR3 DNA: TGCAGTGCTAGAACGGGACTAGCAGACACAGATACGCAGTATTTT; CDR3 protein: CSARTGLADTDTQYF; D gene: TRBD2; J gene: TRBJ2-3; clone size: many; V gene: TRBV20-1
CDR3 DNA: TGTGCCATCAGACAGAACCCAGCGGGGGGGAGCACAGATACGCAGTATTTT; CDR3 protein: CAIRQNPAGGSTDTQYF; D gene: TRBD2; J gene: TRBJ2-3; clone size: -; V gene: TRBV10-3
CDR3 DNA: TGTGCCTGGAGCGACGGGAGGCCAAATTCACCCCTCCACTTT; CDR3 protein: CAWSDGRPNSPLHF; D gene: -; J gene: TRBJ1-6; clone size: many; V gene: TRBV30
CDR3 DNA: TGCGCCAGCAGCCAAGATAGTAGGGGGGGCCGCTATGGCTACACCTTC; CDR3 protein: CASSQDSRGGRYGYTF; D gene: -; J gene: TRBJ1-2; clone size: few; V gene: TRBV4-1